This entry describes one TCR beta chain. V was shortened by 1 base and J by 4 bases, with 16 bases between the two germline ends. The CDR3 consists of 15 residues. The germline gives CDR1 GTSNPN, CDR2 SVGIG (reference sequence). The data stem from a study of blood T cell repertoires in COVID-19. On the study more broadly: Acute-phase and convalescent COVID-19 samples originated in the United States, Italy and Spain.

Study processing details: Amplifying reference gene primers gave estimates of nucleated cell counts. The table came from immunoSEQ multiplex PCR; TCRdb's copy has only in-frame clones and leaves some out. For V, J and clone size, that table is used; D and trimming come from the DNA. The data contain about 300,000 clones, about nine tenths of them singletons. Participants spanned ages about 18 to 90 years and resided in over 20 US areas. V gene TRBV30 combines with J gene TRBJ2-5; D is unclear. The receptor comes from a man under 40 who had recovered from COVID-19. What was sequenced was PBMCs or T cells enriched from blood (not recorded which). The CDR3 DNA sequence: TGTGCCTGGAGTGATTACGGCTATACGGGAGAGACCCAGTACTTC. Translated: CAWSDYGYTGETQYF.